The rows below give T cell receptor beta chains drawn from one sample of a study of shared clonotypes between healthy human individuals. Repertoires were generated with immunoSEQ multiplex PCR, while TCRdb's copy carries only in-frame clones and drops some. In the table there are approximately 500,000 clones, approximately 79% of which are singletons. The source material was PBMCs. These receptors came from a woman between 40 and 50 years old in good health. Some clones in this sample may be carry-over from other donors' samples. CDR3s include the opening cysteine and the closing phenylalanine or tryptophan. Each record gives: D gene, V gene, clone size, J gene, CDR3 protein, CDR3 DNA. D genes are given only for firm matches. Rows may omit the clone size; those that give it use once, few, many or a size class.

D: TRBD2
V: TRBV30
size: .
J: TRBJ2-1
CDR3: CAWSLTSGYYNEQFF
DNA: TGTGCCTGGAGTTTGACTAGCGGATATTACAATGAGCAGTTCTTC

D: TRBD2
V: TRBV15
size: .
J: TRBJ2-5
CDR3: CATRASGQETQYF
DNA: TGTGCCACCAGGGCTAGCGGCCAAGAGACCCAGTACTTC

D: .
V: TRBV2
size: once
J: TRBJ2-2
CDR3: CASSARQPNTGELFF
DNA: TGTGCCAGCAGTGCCCGGCAGCCGAACACCGGGGAGCTGTTTTTT

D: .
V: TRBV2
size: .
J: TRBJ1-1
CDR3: CASSEDRVLTEAFF
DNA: TGTGCCAGCAGTGAAGACAGGGTTTTGACTGAAGCTTTCTTT

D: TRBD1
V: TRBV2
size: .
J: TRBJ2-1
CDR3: CASRGDRITHNEQFF
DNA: TGTGCCAGCAGGGGGGACAGGATTACGCACAATGAGCAGTTCTTC

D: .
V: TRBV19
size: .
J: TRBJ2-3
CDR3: CASSNPGTADTQYF
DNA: TGTGCCAGTAGTAACCCCGGGACGGCAGATACGCAGTATTTT

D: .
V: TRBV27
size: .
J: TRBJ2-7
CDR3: CASSQVGFTYEQYF
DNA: TGTGCCAGCAGTCAGGTAGGGTTTACCTACGAGCAGTACTTC

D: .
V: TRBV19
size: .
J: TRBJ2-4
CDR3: CASSFWVGKNIQYF
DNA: TGTGCCAGTAGTTTTTGGGTCGGCAAAAACATTCAGTACTTC

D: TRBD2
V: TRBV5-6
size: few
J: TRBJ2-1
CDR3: CASSFSGSLGNEQFF
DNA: TGTGCCAGCAGCTTTAGCGGGAGTCTGGGGAATGAGCAGTTCTTC

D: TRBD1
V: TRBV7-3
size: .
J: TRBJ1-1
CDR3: CASSSTGQGTEAFF
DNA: TGTGCCAGCAGCTCCACGGGACAGGGCACTGAAGCTTTCTTT

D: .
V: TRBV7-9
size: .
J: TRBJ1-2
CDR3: CASSLGGQYYGYTF
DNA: TGTGCCAGCAGCTTAGGTGGACAGTACTATGGCTACACCTTC

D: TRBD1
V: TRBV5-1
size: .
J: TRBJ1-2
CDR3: CASSPGQGTYGYTF
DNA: TGCGCCAGCAGTCCCGGACAGGGAACCTATGGCTACACCTTC

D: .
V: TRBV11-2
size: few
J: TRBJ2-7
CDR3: CASSQRDSFLASSYEQYF
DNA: TGTGCCAGCAGCCAACGGGACTCCTTCCTAGCGAGCTCCTACGAGCAGTACTTC

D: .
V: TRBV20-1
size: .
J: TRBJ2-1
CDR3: CSAREMEQFF
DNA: TGCAGTGCCCGGGAAATGGAGCAGTTCTTC

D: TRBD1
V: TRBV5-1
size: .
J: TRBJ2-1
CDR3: CASSLDQGAGEQFF
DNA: TGCGCCAGCAGCTTGGACCAGGGGGCAGGTGAGCAGTTCTTC

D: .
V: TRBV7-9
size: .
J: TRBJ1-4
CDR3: CASSLRIGTYEKLFF
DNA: TGTGCCAGCAGCTTAAGAATAGGGACCTACGAAAAACTGTTTTTT

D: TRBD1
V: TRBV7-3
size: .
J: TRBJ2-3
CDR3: CASSIYRGDTQYF
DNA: TGTGCCAGCAGCATCTACAGGGGTGATACGCAGTATTTT

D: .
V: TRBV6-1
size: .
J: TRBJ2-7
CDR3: CASSATDKPYEQYF
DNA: TGTGCCAGCAGCGCAACGGACAAGCCCTACGAGCAGTACTTC

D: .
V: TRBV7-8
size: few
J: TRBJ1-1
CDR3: CASSLQLNTEAFF
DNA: TGTGCCAGCAGCTTACAGCTGAACACTGAAGCTTTCTTT

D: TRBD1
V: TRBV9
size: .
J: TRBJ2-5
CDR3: CASSVVRKETGGQETQYF
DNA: TGTGCCAGCAGCGTAGTGAGAAAAGAGACAGGGGGCCAAGAGACCCAGTACTTC

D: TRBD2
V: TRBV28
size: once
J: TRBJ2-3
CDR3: CASSPRGRGGPDTQYF
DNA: TGTGCCAGCAGTCCCCGGGGGAGGGGCGGTCCAGATACGCAGTATTTT

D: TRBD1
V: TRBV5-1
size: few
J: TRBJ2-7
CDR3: CASSKGTVPYEQYF
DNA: TGCGCCAGCAGCAAAGGGACAGTTCCCTACGAGCAGTACTTC

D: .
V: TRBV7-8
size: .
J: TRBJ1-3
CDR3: CASTPGRFSGNTIYF
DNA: TGTGCCAGCACCCCAGGACGGTTCTCTGGAAACACCATATATTTT

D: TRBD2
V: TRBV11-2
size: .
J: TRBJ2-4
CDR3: CASSFPSGRTKNIQYF
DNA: TGTGCCAGCAGCTTCCCCAGCGGGAGGACCAAAAACATTCAGTACTTC

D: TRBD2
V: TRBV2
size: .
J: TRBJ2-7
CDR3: CASSLASGRVTYEQYF
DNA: TGTGCCAGCAGTCTTGCTAGCGGGAGGGTTACCTACGAGCAGTACTTC

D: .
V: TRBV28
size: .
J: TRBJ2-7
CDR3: CASSSPGDYEQYF
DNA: TGTGCCAGCAGTTCCCCCGGAGACTACGAGCAGTACTTC

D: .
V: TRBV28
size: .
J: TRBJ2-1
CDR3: CASSAPVSYNEQFF
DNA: TGTGCCAGCAGTGCACCCGTCTCCTACAATGAGCAGTTCTTC

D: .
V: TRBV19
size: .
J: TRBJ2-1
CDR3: CASSRGSSYNEQFF
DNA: TGTGCCAGTAGTCGGGGGAGCTCCTACAATGAGCAGTTCTTC

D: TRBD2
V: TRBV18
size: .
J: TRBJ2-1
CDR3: CASSPISGRAYEQFF
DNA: TGTGCCAGCTCACCTATTAGCGGGAGGGCCTATGAGCAGTTCTTC

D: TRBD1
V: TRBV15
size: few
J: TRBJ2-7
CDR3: CATSQDRVDSYEQYF
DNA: TGTGCCACCAGCCAGGACAGGGTGGACTCCTACGAGCAGTACTTC

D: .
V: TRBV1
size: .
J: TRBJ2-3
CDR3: CTTRAPSTDTQYF
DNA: TGCACCACACGGGCCCCTAGCACAGATACGCAGTATTTT

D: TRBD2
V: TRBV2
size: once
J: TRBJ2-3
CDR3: CASSEGTSGSTDTQYF
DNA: TGTGCCAGCAGTGAGGGGACTAGCGGTAGCACAGATACGCAGTATTTT

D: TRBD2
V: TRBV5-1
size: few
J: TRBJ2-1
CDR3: CASSPGTSEIPGNEQFF
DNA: TGCGCCAGCAGCCCTGGGACTAGCGAGATTCCTGGGAATGAGCAGTTCTTC

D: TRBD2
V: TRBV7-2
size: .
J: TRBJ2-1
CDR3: CASSTDLAGARNEQFF
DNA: TGTGCCAGCAGCACCGACCTAGCGGGAGCTCGCAATGAGCAGTTCTTC

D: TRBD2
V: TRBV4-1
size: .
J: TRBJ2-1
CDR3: CASSQSPSAGAQNEQFF
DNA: TGCGCCAGCAGCCAGTCTCCCTCAGCGGGAGCGCAGAATGAGCAGTTCTTC

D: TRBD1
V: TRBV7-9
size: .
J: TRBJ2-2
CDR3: CASSFGLQGAGTGELFF
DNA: TGTGCCAGCAGCTTTGGGCTACAGGGGGCTGGAACCGGGGAGCTGTTTTTT

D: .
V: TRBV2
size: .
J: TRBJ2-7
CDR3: CASSTGIPYEQYF
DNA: TGTGCCAGCAGTACAGGGATCCCCTACGAGCAGTACTTC